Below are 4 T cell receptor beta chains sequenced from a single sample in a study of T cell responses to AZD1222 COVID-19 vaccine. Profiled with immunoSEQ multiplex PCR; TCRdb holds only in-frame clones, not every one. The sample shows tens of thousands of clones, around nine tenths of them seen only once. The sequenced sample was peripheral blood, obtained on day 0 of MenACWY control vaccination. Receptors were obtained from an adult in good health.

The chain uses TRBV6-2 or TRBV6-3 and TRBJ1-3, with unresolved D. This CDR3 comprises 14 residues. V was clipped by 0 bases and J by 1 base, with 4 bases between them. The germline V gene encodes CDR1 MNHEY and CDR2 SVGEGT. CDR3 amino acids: CASSYSWSGNTIYF. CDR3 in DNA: TGTGCCAGCAGTTACTCATGGTCTGGAAACACCATATATTTT.

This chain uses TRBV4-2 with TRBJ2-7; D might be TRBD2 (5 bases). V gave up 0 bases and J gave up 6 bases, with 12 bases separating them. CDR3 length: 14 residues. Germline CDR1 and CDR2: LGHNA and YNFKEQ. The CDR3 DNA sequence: TGTGCCAGCAGCCAAGATTTGGGAGCCCGCGAGCAGTACTTC. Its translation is CASSQDLGAREQYF.

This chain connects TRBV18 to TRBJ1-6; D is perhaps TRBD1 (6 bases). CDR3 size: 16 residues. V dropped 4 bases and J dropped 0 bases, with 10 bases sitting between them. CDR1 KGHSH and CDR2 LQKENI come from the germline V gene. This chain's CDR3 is CASSRDTLSYNSPLHF. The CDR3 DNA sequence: TGTGCCAGCTCACGGGACACGCTCTCCTATAATTCACCCCTCCACTTT.

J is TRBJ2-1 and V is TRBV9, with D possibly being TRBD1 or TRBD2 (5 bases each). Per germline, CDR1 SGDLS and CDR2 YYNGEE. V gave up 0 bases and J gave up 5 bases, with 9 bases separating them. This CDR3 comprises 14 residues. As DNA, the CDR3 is TGTGCCAGCAGCGTAGGAGGGGCGAACAATGAGCAGTTCTTC. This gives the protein CASSVGGANNEQFF.